These T cell receptor beta chains were read from a single sample in a study of response to subunit inactivated influenza vaccine. TCRdb called the RT-PCR reads again in MiXCR, with one record for every CDR3 protein. There are around 790,000 distinct CDR3 sequences in the sample; around 20% occur only once, and around 9.6% lies in the top ten. The input for sequencing was PBMCs from blood, taken about 5 days after vaccination. All receptors come from a man aged 45-60 years who received an inactivated influenza vaccine. The CDR3 runs from the conserved cysteine through the conserved F or W. The D gene is left open where the match is weak. Clone sizes are given selectively: once, few, many, or a class where the clone is expanded.

clone size: .
J gene: TRBJ1-4
D gene: .
V gene: TRBV6-1
CDR3 protein: CASRIGRPNEKLFF
CDR3 DNA: TGTGCCAGCAGGATAGGCAGGCCCAATGAAAAACTGTTTTTT

clone size: few
J gene: TRBJ2-4
D gene: TRBD1
V gene: TRBV9
CDR3 protein: CASSVGDRIENIQYF
CDR3 DNA: TGTGCCAGCAGCGTAGGGGACAGAATTGAGAACATTCAGTACTTC

clone size: once
J gene: TRBJ2-3
D gene: TRBD2
V gene: TRBV6-5
CDR3 protein: CASSYRTSGWSTDTQYF
CDR3 DNA: TGTGCCAGCAGTTATCGGACTAGCGGGTGGAGCACAGATACGCAGTATTTT

clone size: .
J gene: TRBJ2-6
D gene: TRBD2
V gene: TRBV6-1
CDR3 protein: CASSGTSGGPGANVLTF
CDR3 DNA: TGTGCCAGCAGTGGGACTAGCGGGGGGCCAGGGGCCAACGTCCTGACTTTC

clone size: .
J gene: TRBJ2-1
D gene: .
V gene: TRBV20-1
CDR3 protein: CSARDMGALQQFF
CDR3 DNA: TGCAGTGCTAGAGATATGGGGGCGTTACAGCAGTTCTTC

clone size: many
J gene: TRBJ2-5
D gene: .
V gene: TRBV20-1
CDR3 protein: CSARYPGETQYF
CDR3 DNA: TGCAGTGCTAGGTACCCCGGGGAGACCCAGTACTTC

clone size: .
J gene: TRBJ2-1
D gene: TRBD2
V gene: TRBV12-3/TRBV12-4
CDR3 protein: CASSKTSGRAGNEQLF
CDR3 DNA: TGTGCCAGCAGTAAGACTAGCGGGAGGGCCGGTAATGAGCAGCTCTTC

clone size: .
J gene: TRBJ2-1
D gene: TRBD2
V gene: TRBV29-1
CDR3 protein: CSADGRGGPRFSYNEQFF
CDR3 DNA: TGCAGCGCCGACGGGCGGGGGGGGCCACGTTTCTCCTACAATGAGCAGTTCTTC

clone size: .
J gene: TRBJ2-3
D gene: .
V gene: TRBV7-9
CDR3 protein: CASSLMGAHTDTQYF
CDR3 DNA: TGTGCCAGCAGCTTAATGGGGGCGCACACAGATACGCAGTATTTT

clone size: few
J gene: TRBJ2-7
D gene: TRBD2
V gene: TRBV10-3
CDR3 protein: CAISESGREGLYEQYF
CDR3 DNA: TGTGCCATCAGTGAGTCAGGGCGGGAGGGCCTCTACGAGCAGTACTTC

clone size: .
J gene: TRBJ1-1
D gene: .
V gene: TRBV7-6
CDR3 protein: CASSLEPGTNTEAFF
CDR3 DNA: TGTGCCAGCAGCTTAGAGCCAGGGACGAACACTGAAGCTTTCTTT

clone size: .
J gene: TRBJ1-1
D gene: TRBD1
V gene: TRBV20-1
CDR3 protein: CSALTWTGGPFF
CDR3 DNA: TGCAGTGCTTTAACATGGACAGGGGGCCCATTCTTT

clone size: .
J gene: TRBJ2-5
D gene: .
V gene: TRBV4-2
CDR3 protein: CASSQDPSYPRALETQYF
CDR3 DNA: TGTGCCAGCAGCCAAGATCCCAGCTACCCACGGGCGTTAGAGACCCAGTACTTC

clone size: few
J gene: TRBJ2-7
D gene: .
V gene: TRBV5-1
CDR3 protein: CASSLMVGGDEQYF
CDR3 DNA: TGCGCCAGCAGCCTGATGGTGGGCGGCGACGAGCAGTACTTC

clone size: .
J gene: TRBJ2-7
D gene: TRBD1
V gene: TRBV5-1
CDR3 protein: CASSFPGQGNEQYF
CDR3 DNA: TGCGCCAGCAGCTTCCCCGGACAGGGGAACGAGCAGTACTTC

clone size: few
J gene: TRBJ2-6
D gene: .
V gene: TRBV20-1
CDR3 protein: CSATSPGANVLTF
CDR3 DNA: TGCAGTGCAACTAGTCCTGGGGCCAACGTCCTGACTTTC

clone size: many
J gene: TRBJ1-5
D gene: .
V gene: TRBV7-8
CDR3 protein: CASSSGFVQPQHF
CDR3 DNA: TGTGCCAGCAGCTCTGGGTTTGTGCAGCCCCAGCATTTT

clone size: .
J gene: TRBJ2-7
D gene: TRBD2
V gene: TRBV5-1
CDR3 protein: CASSLVSGKDSYEQYF
CDR3 DNA: TGCGCCAGCAGCTTGGTTAGCGGGAAAGACTCCTACGAGCAGTACTTC

clone size: few
J gene: TRBJ1-2
D gene: .
V gene: TRBV5-6
CDR3 protein: CASSPDGTFTYGYTF
CDR3 DNA: TGTGCCAGCAGCCCTGACGGGACATTCACCTATGGCTACACCTTC

clone size: few
J gene: TRBJ2-3
D gene: .
V gene: TRBV7-9
CDR3 protein: CASSLAQVSTDTQYF
CDR3 DNA: TGTGCCAGCAGCTTAGCTCAAGTTAGCACAGATACGCAGTATTTT

clone size: few
J gene: TRBJ2-3
D gene: .
V gene: TRBV29-1
CDR3 protein: CSADTGTDTQYF
CDR3 DNA: TGCAGCGCGGACACTGGCACAGATACGCAGTATTTT

clone size: .
J gene: TRBJ2-5
D gene: .
V gene: TRBV10-3
CDR3 protein: CAIKEAGPWGTQYF
CDR3 DNA: TGTGCCATCAAAGAGGCGGGGCCTTGGGGGACCCAGTACTTC

clone size: .
J gene: TRBJ2-1
D gene: .
V gene: TRBV20-1
CDR3 protein: CSALRGGPGNEQFF
CDR3 DNA: TGCAGTGCCTTAAGGGGAGGCCCAGGGAATGAGCAGTTCTTC

clone size: few
J gene: TRBJ2-1
D gene: .
V gene: TRBV18
CDR3 protein: CASSPPGRQLSYNEQFF
CDR3 DNA: TGTGCCAGCTCACCCCCTGGTAGACAGCTCTCCTACAATGAGCAGTTCTTC

clone size: few
J gene: TRBJ2-1
D gene: TRBD2
V gene: TRBV29-1
CDR3 protein: CSVAWTSGRGEQFF
CDR3 DNA: TGCAGCGTTGCTTGGACTAGCGGGAGAGGTGAGCAGTTCTTC

clone size: few
J gene: TRBJ1-3
D gene: .
V gene: TRBV4-1
CDR3 protein: CASSQDSPTIYF
CDR3 DNA: TGCGCCAGCAGCCAAGATTCCCCGACCATATATTTT

clone size: .
J gene: TRBJ2-1
D gene: TRBD2
V gene: TRBV5-1
CDR3 protein: CASSPASGRMGQFF
CDR3 DNA: TGCGCCAGCAGCCCAGCTAGCGGGAGGATGGGGCAGTTCTTC

clone size: many
J gene: TRBJ1-2
D gene: TRBD1
V gene: TRBV18
CDR3 protein: CASSPPTGRTYGYTF
CDR3 DNA: TGTGCCAGCTCACCACCGACAGGGCGGACCTATGGCTACACCTTC

clone size: .
J gene: TRBJ2-2
D gene: .
V gene: TRBV20-1
CDR3 protein: CSARDPTGGGPGELFF
CDR3 DNA: TGCAGTGCTAGAGATCCCACAGGGGGGGGACCCGGGGAGCTGTTTTTT

clone size: .
J gene: TRBJ2-7
D gene: .
V gene: TRBV7-8
CDR3 protein: CASSLLGGTSYEQYF
CDR3 DNA: TGTGCCAGCAGCTTACTCGGGGGCACCTCCTACGAGCAGTACTTC

clone size: .
J gene: TRBJ1-3
D gene: TRBD1
V gene: TRBV12-3/TRBV12-4
CDR3 protein: CASSSDRPPGNTIYF
CDR3 DNA: TGTGCCAGCAGTTCGGACAGGCCCCCTGGAAACACCATATATTTT

clone size: once
J gene: TRBJ2-7
D gene: .
V gene: TRBV30
CDR3 protein: CAWSRGILRREQYF
CDR3 DNA: TGTGCCTGGAGCCGCGGGATTCTTCGAAGGGAGCAGTACTTC

clone size: few
J gene: TRBJ2-1
D gene: TRBD1
V gene: TRBV5-6
CDR3 protein: CASSRTGTGPVF
CDR3 DNA: TGTGCCAGCAGCCGGACCGGGACAGGGCCGGTCTTC

clone size: .
J gene: TRBJ2-1
D gene: .
V gene: TRBV12-3/TRBV12-4
CDR3 protein: CASRPGVHNEQFF
CDR3 DNA: TGTGCCAGCAGACCGGGCGTGCACAATGAGCAGTTCTTC

clone size: few
J gene: TRBJ2-1
D gene: .
V gene: TRBV7-7
CDR3 protein: CASSQAIQGSGNEQFF
CDR3 DNA: TGTGCCAGCAGCCAGGCGATACAGGGTTCTGGCAATGAGCAGTTCTTC

clone size: .
J gene: TRBJ1-5
D gene: .
V gene: TRBV6-1
CDR3 protein: CASSVRGLNQPQHF
CDR3 DNA: TGTGCCAGCAGTGTTCGGGGCCTCAATCAGCCCCAGCATTTT

clone size: .
J gene: TRBJ2-7
D gene: TRBD1
V gene: TRBV28
CDR3 protein: CASATGTGFYEQYF
CDR3 DNA: TGTGCCAGCGCTACCGGGACAGGGTTCTACGAGCAGTACTTC

clone size: .
J gene: TRBJ2-7
D gene: .
V gene: TRBV2
CDR3 protein: CASTRVVYEQYF
CDR3 DNA: TGTGCCAGCACCAGGGTTGTTTACGAGCAGTACTTC

clone size: few
J gene: TRBJ2-7
D gene: TRBD2
V gene: TRBV7-2
CDR3 protein: CASGGLAGDRYEQYF
CDR3 DNA: TGTGCCAGCGGGGGACTAGCGGGAGATCGCTACGAGCAGTACTTC

clone size: .
J gene: TRBJ2-2
D gene: .
V gene: TRBV20-1
CDR3 protein: CSASSSVWETTGELFF
CDR3 DNA: TGCAGTGCTAGTTCTTCAGTATGGGAGACCACCGGGGAGCTGTTTTTT

clone size: few
J gene: TRBJ2-1
D gene: TRBD2
V gene: TRBV10-3
CDR3 protein: CAISGRGLAGVINNEQFF
CDR3 DNA: TGTGCCATCAGTGGCCGGGGTCTAGCGGGAGTAATCAACAATGAGCAGTTCTTC

clone size: .
J gene: TRBJ2-3
D gene: .
V gene: TRBV12-5
CDR3 protein: CASASSGALANLTDTQYF
CDR3 DNA: TGTGCTAGTGCATCTAGTGGGGCGCTAGCGAACCTCACAGATACGCAGTATTTT

clone size: .
J gene: TRBJ2-7
D gene: .
V gene: TRBV5-1
CDR3 protein: CASSQDNSYEQYF
CDR3 DNA: TGCGCCAGCAGCCAGGACAATTCCTACGAGCAGTACTTC

clone size: .
J gene: TRBJ2-1
D gene: .
V gene: TRBV9
CDR3 protein: CASSVYGAEQFF
CDR3 DNA: TGTGCCAGCAGCGTATATGGGGCTGAGCAGTTCTTC

clone size: .
J gene: TRBJ1-1
D gene: .
V gene: TRBV28
CDR3 protein: CASSSQHTEAFF
CDR3 DNA: TGTGCCAGCAGTTCACAGCACACTGAAGCTTTCTTT

clone size: .
J gene: TRBJ2-2
D gene: .
V gene: TRBV11-2
CDR3 protein: CASSSDSGDANTGELFF
CDR3 DNA: TGTGCCAGCAGCTCGGATAGCGGAGACGCGAACACCGGGGAGCTGTTTTTT

clone size: .
J gene: TRBJ2-1
D gene: TRBD2
V gene: TRBV7-2
CDR3 protein: CASLSGEGGEQFF
CDR3 DNA: TGTGCCAGCCTTAGCGGGGAGGGGGGGGAGCAGTTCTTC

clone size: .
J gene: TRBJ2-6
D gene: .
V gene: TRBV7-9
CDR3 protein: CASSFSDRRSGANVLTF
CDR3 DNA: TGTGCCAGCAGCTTCAGTGACAGACGCTCTGGGGCCAACGTCCTGACTTTC

clone size: .
J gene: TRBJ1-5
D gene: .
V gene: TRBV15
CDR3 protein: CATRAGQLNQPQHF
CDR3 DNA: TGTGCCACCAGAGCAGGACAGCTCAATCAGCCCCAGCATTTT

clone size: few
J gene: TRBJ2-5
D gene: TRBD2
V gene: TRBV6-1
CDR3 protein: CASGGGWSGTQYF
CDR3 DNA: TGTGCCAGCGGGGGGGGTTGGTCGGGGACCCAGTACTTC

clone size: .
J gene: TRBJ1-2
D gene: .
V gene: TRBV20-1
CDR3 protein: CCARDPPRESINYGYTF
CDR3 DNA: TGCTGCGCTAGAGATCCCCCCAGGGAATCCATTAACTATGGCTACACCTTC

clone size: .
J gene: TRBJ1-5
D gene: .
V gene: TRBV20-1
CDR3 protein: CSARDPRTGGNQPQHF
CDR3 DNA: TGCAGTGCTAGAGATCCCCGGACCGGCGGCAATCAGCCCCAGCATTTT

clone size: .
J gene: TRBJ2-1
D gene: TRBD2
V gene: TRBV5-1
CDR3 protein: CASSLGTGGPNEQFF
CDR3 DNA: TGCGCCAGCAGCTTAGGAACGGGGGGGCCGAATGAGCAGTTCTTC

clone size: .
J gene: TRBJ2-3
D gene: TRBD1
V gene: TRBV11-2
CDR3 protein: CASSPDRVLADTQYF
CDR3 DNA: TGTGCCAGCAGCCCAGACAGGGTCTTGGCAGATACGCAGTATTTT

clone size: few
J gene: TRBJ2-7
D gene: TRBD2
V gene: TRBV12-3/TRBV12-4
CDR3 protein: CASSRGLAGTSYEQYF
CDR3 DNA: TGTGCCAGCAGCCGGGGACTAGCGGGCACCTCCTACGAGCAGTACTTC

clone size: .
J gene: TRBJ2-3
D gene: TRBD2
V gene: TRBV7-3
CDR3 protein: CASSPHRLAEHTDTQYF
CDR3 DNA: TGTGCCAGCAGCCCCCACAGACTAGCGGAGCACACAGATACGCAGTATTTT

clone size: .
J gene: TRBJ2-3
D gene: TRBD1
V gene: TRBV20-1
CDR3 protein: CSAPGTGEAGERTDTQYF
CDR3 DNA: TGCAGTGCTCCCGGGACAGGGGAAGCCGGAGAACGCACAGATACGCAGTATTTT

clone size: .
J gene: TRBJ2-5
D gene: TRBD1
V gene: TRBV4-1
CDR3 protein: CASSQGTGFETQYF
CDR3 DNA: TGCGCCAGCAGCCAAGGGACAGGGTTCGAGACCCAGTACTTC

clone size: once
J gene: TRBJ1-2
D gene: .
V gene: TRBV9
CDR3 protein: CASSVREDGGYTF
CDR3 DNA: TGTGCCAGCAGCGTGAGGGAAGATGGGGGCTACACCTTC